A selection of T cell receptor beta chains follows, all from one sample in a study of blood T cell repertoires in COVID-19. Only in-frame clones appear in the TCRdb table, and some are missing; sequencing was by immunoSEQ multiplex PCR. The table shows roughly 330,000 clones, with about 89% occurring only once. Sequenced material: PBMCs or T cells enriched from blood (not recorded which). All receptors derive from a woman aged 25 to 39 who had recovered from COVID-19. The CDR3 runs from the conserved cysteine through the conserved F or W. D genes are given only for firm matches. Size tells how often a clone was seen (once, few, many) or the class of an expanded clone, and some rows leave it out.

j_gene,v_gene,abundance,len,d_gene,CDR3aa,CDR3nt
TRBJ2-5,TRBV5-1,-,14,-,CASRSGQSQETQYF,TGCGCCAGCAGGAGCGGACAGAGTCAAGAGACCCAGTACTTC
TRBJ1-2,TRBV18,once,16,-,CASSQQGRVAFDGYTF,TGTGCCAGCTCTCAACAGGGCAGGGTAGCCTTCGATGGCTACACCTTC
TRBJ1-1,TRBV7-2,-,16,TRBD1,CASSQETGFRSTEAFF,TGTGCCAGCAGCCAAGAGACAGGGTTTAGGAGCACTGAAGCTTTCTTT
TRBJ1-1,TRBV7-8,-,15,-,CASSFWDYSNTEAFF,TGTGCCAGCAGCTTTTGGGACTACTCGAACACTGAAGCTTTCTTT
TRBJ2-1,TRBV4-2,once,17,TRBD2,CASSPRTSGGLYNEQFF,TGTGCCAGCAGCCCTCGGACTAGCGGGGGCCTCTACAATGAGCAGTTCTTC
TRBJ1-2,TRBV28,-,14,-,CASRRLSRGYGYTF,TGTGCCAGCAGACGACTTTCGAGAGGCTATGGCTACACCTTC
TRBJ2-7,TRBV11-2,-,16,-,CASSLDLDSRIHEQYF,TGTGCCAGCAGCTTAGACTTGGACAGTCGGATCCACGAGCAGTACTTC
TRBJ1-3,TRBV28,-,17,-,CASSLAGGAYSGNTIYF,TGTGCCAGCAGTTTAGCTGGGGGCGCCTACTCTGGAAACACCATATATTTT
TRBJ1-3,TRBV4-2,-,16,-,CASSQDVGRAGNTIYF,TGTGCCAGCAGCCAAGACGTGGGCAGGGCTGGAAACACCATATATTTT
TRBJ1-3,TRBV29-1,-,13,-,CSVKSRAGNTIYF,TGCAGCGTTAAATCGAGAGCTGGAAACACCATATATTTT
TRBJ1-1,TRBV5-1,few,16,-,CASSSGQSFTNTEAFF,TGCGCCAGCAGCTCTGGACAGAGTTTCACGAACACTGAAGCTTTCTTT
TRBJ1-2,TRBV7-9,-,17,TRBD1,CASSLTHRGPSFYGYTF,TGTGCCAGCAGCTTAACGCACAGGGGGCCATCTTTCTATGGCTACACCTTC
TRBJ1-4,TRBV5-1,-,15,TRBD1,CASGPNGQGGEKLFF,TGCGCCAGCGGGCCCAATGGACAGGGTGGTGAAAAACTGTTTTTT
TRBJ2-5,TRBV5-1,-,18,-,CASSPFLRGGDYQETQYF,TGCGCCAGCAGCCCCTTTTTGAGGGGGGGGGATTACCAAGAGACCCAGTACTTC
TRBJ1-2,TRBV7-2,-,17,-,CASSGWTDGDLRYGYTF,TGTGCCAGCAGCGGATGGACAGATGGGGACCTTCGGTATGGCTACACCTTC
TRBJ2-3,TRBV28,-,16,TRBD2,CATLAGGTLSTDTQYF,TGTGCCACACTAGCGGGGGGGACCCTAAGCACAGATACGCAGTATTTT
TRBJ2-3,TRBV29-1,-,14,TRBD2,CSVVSGGPTDTQYF,TGCAGCGTTGTTAGCGGGGGACCCACAGATACGCAGTATTTT
TRBJ1-1,TRBV6-5,-,14,-,CASSYTVRNTEAFF,TGTGCCAGCAGTTATACAGTTAGGAACACTGAAGCTTTCTTT
TRBJ2-5,TRBV6-2/TRBV6-3,-,16,-,CASSYIYLAGQETQYF,TGTGCCAGCAGTTACATCTATTTGGCAGGACAAGAGACCCAGTACTTC
TRBJ2-3,TRBV9,-,16,TRBD2,CASSSSLAGPADTQYF,TGTGCCAGCAGCTCAAGTCTAGCGGGCCCCGCAGATACGCAGTATTTT
TRBJ2-2,TRBV2,-,15,TRBD1,CASIRGQLNTGELFF,TGTGCCAGCATTAGGGGACAGCTGAACACCGGGGAGCTGTTTTTT
TRBJ1-1,TRBV3-1/TRBV3-2,-,15,-,CASSLTVSGNTEAFF,TGTGCCAGCAGCCTCACCGTGTCGGGGAACACTGAAGCTTTCTTT
TRBJ1-2,TRBV6-1,-,16,-,CASSEFGQARGYGYTF,TGTGCCAGCAGTGAATTCGGGCAGGCTAGGGGGTATGGCTACACCTTC
TRBJ1-4,TRBV27,-,20,TRBD1,CASHPDRTGSSGEVYEKLFF,TGTGCCAGCCATCCGGATAGGACAGGGTCGAGCGGGGAGGTGTATGAAAAACTGTTTTTT
TRBJ1-2,TRBV19,-,15,-,CASSLQGGGSYGYTF,TGTGCCAGTAGTCTCCAGGGTGGCGGTAGTTATGGCTACACCTTC
TRBJ2-5,TRBV5-6,-,13,-,CASSFRGIETQYF,TGTGCCAGCAGCTTCCGAGGGATAGAGACCCAGTACTTC
TRBJ1-2,TRBV2,-,12,TRBD1,CASDEGQPGDTF,TGTGCCAGTGACGAGGGACAGCCGGGGGACACCTTC
TRBJ1-5,TRBV24-1,-,15,-,CATNSQGKVGQPQHF,TGTGCCACCAATTCACAGGGAAAGGTTGGACAGCCCCAGCATTTT
TRBJ1-2,TRBV10-3,-,12,TRBD1,CAISGTGDGYTF,TGTGCCATCAGTGGTACAGGGGACGGCTACACCTTC
TRBJ1-5,TRBV2,-,17,TRBD1,CASSYEVDRGANQPQHF,TGTGCCAGCAGTTACGAAGTTGACAGGGGGGCGAATCAGCCCCAGCATTTT
TRBJ2-7,TRBV10-3,-,12,-,CAIRDRSYEQYF,TGTGCCATCAGAGACAGGTCCTACGAGCAGTACTTC
TRBJ2-1,TRBV6-6,-,16,TRBD2,CASSPDGTILPSEQFF,TGTGCCAGCAGCCCCGACGGGACTATCCTGCCCAGTGAGCAGTTCTTC
TRBJ2-7,TRBV28,once,14,-,CASSLGGGGYEQYF,TGTGCCAGCAGTTTGGGGGGCGGGGGCTACGAGCAGTACTTC
TRBJ2-2,TRBV4-2,-,15,TRBD2,CASSQRTSGSGELFF,TGTGCCAGCAGCCAGCGGACTAGCGGGAGCGGGGAGCTGTTTTTT
TRBJ1-1,TRBV27,-,14,-,CASRHSAGGVEAFF,TGTGCCAGCAGGCACTCGGCGGGGGGCGTCGAAGCTTTCTTT
TRBJ1-2,TRBV10-3,-,15,-,CAISEPRRPLPGYTF,TGTGCCATCAGTGAGCCTCGGAGGCCTCTCCCTGGCTACACCTTC
TRBJ2-1,TRBV30,-,14,TRBD2,CAWSVGGGQNEQFF,TGTGCCTGGAGTGTCGGGGGGGGGCAAAATGAGCAGTTCTTC
TRBJ1-2,TRBV30,-,14,TRBD1,CALGTGGLVYGYTF,TGTGCCCTGGGGACAGGGGGATTGGTTTATGGCTACACCTTC
TRBJ2-1,TRBV3-1/TRBV3-2,once,18,TRBD2,CASSPSLTGTSGWNEQFF,TGTGCCAGCAGCCCATCACTCACCGGGACTAGCGGGTGGAATGAGCAGTTCTTC
TRBJ2-7,TRBV6-1,-,13,-,CASSDDSPYEQYF,TGTGCCAGCAGTGACGACTCTCCCTACGAGCAGTACTTC
TRBJ1-1,TRBV11-2,-,13,-,CASSLEADTEAFF,TGTGCCAGCAGCTTAGAGGCGGACACTGAAGCTTTCTTT
TRBJ1-2,TRBV15,-,12,-,CATSEDRNGYTF,TGTGCCACCAGCGAAGACAGGAATGGCTACACCTTC
TRBJ2-5,TRBV11-2,-,16,-,CASSLVGSVDQETQYF,TGTGCCAGCAGCTTAGTAGGCAGCGTGGACCAAGAGACCCAGTACTTC
TRBJ1-4,TRBV19,few,14,TRBD1,CASSGDRGIEKLFF,TGTGCCAGTAGTGGCGACAGGGGGATTGAAAAACTGTTTTTT
TRBJ2-2,TRBV20-1,once,15,-,CSASDTGRNTGELFF,TGCAGTGCTAGTGACACAGGGAGGAACACCGGGGAGCTGTTTTTT
TRBJ1-1,TRBV11-2,-,12,-,CASQLGNTEAFF,TGTGCCAGCCAACTAGGGAATACTGAAGCTTTCTTT
TRBJ2-7,TRBV28,-,14,-,CASSAGITRSEQYF,TGTGCCAGCAGCGCCGGGATTACCCGCTCCGAGCAGTACTTC
TRBJ2-2,TRBV2,-,14,-,CASRPGRPQRELFF,TGTGCCAGCAGGCCCGGGAGACCCCAAAGGGAGCTGTTTTTT
TRBJ1-5,TRBV2,-,14,TRBD1,CASSDTGGNQPQHF,TGTGCCAGCAGTGATACAGGGGGCAATCAGCCCCAGCATTTT
TRBJ1-4,TRBV4-2,-,14,-,CASSQELQGEKLFF,TGTGCCAGCAGCCAAGAACTACAGGGTGAAAAACTGTTTTTT
TRBJ1-6,TRBV15,-,13,-,CATSRVADSPLHF,TGTGCCACCAGCAGAGTAGCAGATTCACCCCTCCACTTT